The rows below give T cell receptor beta chains drawn from one sample of a study of CD8 T cells in Susac syndrome. From the immunoSEQ multiplex PCR reads, TCRdb called clonotypes with MiXCR, one entry per CDR3 protein. The sample holds roughly 60,000 distinct CDR3 sequences; approximately 94% are singletons and the top ten take 0.2%. Input material: CD8+ T cells from PBMCs. These receptor sequences come from a human donor in good health. Each CDR3 is given with its conserved first and last residue. The D gene is left open where the match is weak. Part of the rows lack a size; the others show once, few, many or a class for expanded clones.

CDR3nt: TGTGCCAGCAGTGACGGGCGCCGGGGCGACGAGCAGTACTTC
CDR3aa: CASSDGRRGDEQYF
j_gene: TRBJ2-7
d_gene: -
v_gene: TRBV25-1
abundance: -

CDR3nt: TGTGCCAGCAGCTCCCCCGGAAGACTAGCATCCATTAGCACAGATACACAGTATTTT
CDR3aa: CASSSPGRLASISTDTQYF
j_gene: TRBJ2-3
d_gene: TRBD2
v_gene: TRBV11-2
abundance: -

CDR3nt: TGTGCCAGCACCCGGGCAGGGTACTATGGCTACACCTTC
CDR3aa: CASTRAGYYGYTF
j_gene: TRBJ1-2
d_gene: -
v_gene: TRBV27
abundance: once

CDR3nt: TGTGCCAGCAGCTTAGATCGTCACGCGGAGTCGAACACCGGGGAGCTGTTTTTT
CDR3aa: CASSLDRHAESNTGELFF
j_gene: TRBJ2-2
d_gene: -
v_gene: TRBV11-3
abundance: -

CDR3nt: TGTGCCAGCAGCTTAGTGGCAGGGGGCTGGGAGACCCAGTACTTC
CDR3aa: CASSLVAGGWETQYF
j_gene: TRBJ2-5
d_gene: TRBD1
v_gene: TRBV7-9
abundance: -

CDR3nt: TGTGCCAGCAGTTTAGCCCGGGGGGGCGAGCAGTACTTC
CDR3aa: CASSLARGGEQYF
j_gene: TRBJ2-7
d_gene: TRBD2
v_gene: TRBV12-3/TRBV12-4
abundance: few

CDR3nt: TGTGCCAGCAGCTTAGCCCGCCAGGGTCGGAACACTGAAGCTTTCTTT
CDR3aa: CASSLARQGRNTEAFF
j_gene: TRBJ1-1
d_gene: -
v_gene: TRBV11-2
abundance: -

CDR3nt: TGTGCCAGCAGTTACTCGACTGGGTTTGGCTACACCTTC
CDR3aa: CASSYSTGFGYTF
j_gene: TRBJ1-2
d_gene: -
v_gene: TRBV6-5
abundance: -

CDR3nt: TGTGCCAGCAGTTTAACAGGGGGTAGCAATCAGCCCCAGCATTTT
CDR3aa: CASSLTGGSNQPQHF
j_gene: TRBJ1-5
d_gene: TRBD1
v_gene: TRBV27
abundance: -

CDR3nt: TGTGCCAGCAGTACTGACTCCGGGCCGGATGGCTACACCTTC
CDR3aa: CASSTDSGPDGYTF
j_gene: TRBJ1-2
d_gene: -
v_gene: TRBV6-5
abundance: -

CDR3nt: TGTGCCAGCAGCTTAGTTGGGGCGGGAATATATAGCTACAATGAGCAGTTCTTC
CDR3aa: CASSLVGAGIYSYNEQFF
j_gene: TRBJ2-1
d_gene: -
v_gene: TRBV7-9
abundance: -

CDR3nt: TGTGCCTCCGCTCCGGGACAAACTGTAGCGCCCCTCCACTTT
CDR3aa: CASAPGQTVAPLHF
j_gene: TRBJ1-6
d_gene: -
v_gene: TRBV2
abundance: -

CDR3nt: TGTGCCAGCAGGGACGGGACAGGGGGCGAAGCTTTCTTT
CDR3aa: CASRDGTGGEAFF
j_gene: TRBJ1-1
d_gene: TRBD1
v_gene: TRBV3-1
abundance: -

CDR3nt: TGTGCCAGCACCCGGCCAGGGACAGGGAACACCGGGGAGCTGTTTTTT
CDR3aa: CASTRPGTGNTGELFF
j_gene: TRBJ2-2
d_gene: TRBD1
v_gene: TRBV7-6
abundance: -

CDR3nt: TGTGCCAGCAGTGAATCCCGGCGGGCAGCAGCCTACGAGCAGTACTTC
CDR3aa: CASSESRRAAAYEQYF
j_gene: TRBJ2-7
d_gene: -
v_gene: TRBV6-1
abundance: -

CDR3nt: TGTGCCAGTAGTATTACAGGGGGACACGAGACCCAGTACTTC
CDR3aa: CASSITGGHETQYF
j_gene: TRBJ2-5
d_gene: TRBD1
v_gene: TRBV19
abundance: -

CDR3nt: TGTGCCAGTACCCTTGCCGGCAATAGGAAGAGCTCTGGAAACACCATATATTTT
CDR3aa: CASTLAGNRKSSGNTIYF
j_gene: TRBJ1-3
d_gene: -
v_gene: TRBV19
abundance: -

CDR3nt: TGCAGCGCTTTAGCAGGGCCCGGCTATGGCTACACCTTC
CDR3aa: CSALAGPGYGYTF
j_gene: TRBJ1-2
d_gene: -
v_gene: TRBV29-1
abundance: -

CDR3nt: TGTGCCAGCAAGCAAGGGGCCCCCAGCTCCTACAATGAGCAGTTCTTC
CDR3aa: CASKQGAPSSYNEQFF
j_gene: TRBJ2-1
d_gene: -
v_gene: TRBV6-1
abundance: -

CDR3nt: TGCGCCAGCAGCCAAGAAGGAGGAGAACAGGGGGGATTCTACGAGCAGTACTTC
CDR3aa: CASSQEGGEQGGFYEQYF
j_gene: TRBJ2-7
d_gene: TRBD1
v_gene: TRBV4-1
abundance: -

CDR3nt: TGTGCCAGCAGTTATAGGCTCTCCTACGAGCAGTACTTC
CDR3aa: CASSYRLSYEQYF
j_gene: TRBJ2-7
d_gene: -
v_gene: TRBV6-5
abundance: -

CDR3nt: TGTGCCTGGATCAAACCCGGGACAGGGAACCCTGAGCAGTACTTC
CDR3aa: CAWIKPGTGNPEQYF
j_gene: TRBJ2-7
d_gene: TRBD1
v_gene: TRBV30
abundance: -

CDR3nt: TGTGCCAGCAGCCAAGGCAGGAACACCGGGGAGCTGTTTTTT
CDR3aa: CASSQGRNTGELFF
j_gene: TRBJ2-2
d_gene: -
v_gene: TRBV4-2
abundance: -

CDR3nt: TGTGCCAGTACCTATGGAAGCACTGAAGCTTTCTTT
CDR3aa: CASTYGSTEAFF
j_gene: TRBJ1-1
d_gene: -
v_gene: TRBV19
abundance: -

CDR3nt: TGCAGCGTTGAAGGCTCTAGCGGGGCCACAGATACGCAGTATTTT
CDR3aa: CSVEGSSGATDTQYF
j_gene: TRBJ2-3
d_gene: TRBD2
v_gene: TRBV29-1
abundance: -

CDR3nt: TGTGCCAGCAGCTTAACGACCACGGGGACAGGGGGCTACGAGCAGTACTTC
CDR3aa: CASSLTTTGTGGYEQYF
j_gene: TRBJ2-7
d_gene: TRBD1
v_gene: TRBV7-6
abundance: -

CDR3nt: TGTGCCAGCAGTGGACTAAAGGGATTGGGCTCCTATAATTCACCCCTCCACTTT
CDR3aa: CASSGLKGLGSYNSPLHF
j_gene: TRBJ1-6
d_gene: -
v_gene: TRBV25-1
abundance: -

CDR3nt: TGTGCCAGCAGTTACTGGGCTAGCGGGCCGGGGGGGGGAAATGAGCAGTTCTTC
CDR3aa: CASSYWASGPGGGNEQFF
j_gene: TRBJ2-1
d_gene: TRBD2
v_gene: TRBV6-5
abundance: -

CDR3nt: TGTGCCAGCAGCCACGGACAGGGGGAGCCTTATGGCTACACCTTC
CDR3aa: CASSHGQGEPYGYTF
j_gene: TRBJ1-2
d_gene: TRBD1
v_gene: TRBV7-9
abundance: -

CDR3nt: TGTGCCAGCAGCCTCAGGGGTTCCTACAATGAGCAGTTCTTC
CDR3aa: CASSLRGSYNEQFF
j_gene: TRBJ2-1
d_gene: -
v_gene: TRBV12-3/TRBV12-4
abundance: -

CDR3nt: TGTGCCAGCAGCTTGGGGGCTTACCTCTCCTACAATGAGCAGTTCTTC
CDR3aa: CASSLGAYLSYNEQFF
j_gene: TRBJ2-1
d_gene: -
v_gene: TRBV5-6
abundance: -

CDR3nt: TGTGCCAGCAGCTTAACTGGCTTTGGGGGCGATGGCTACACCTTC
CDR3aa: CASSLTGFGGDGYTF
j_gene: TRBJ1-2
d_gene: -
v_gene: TRBV7-9
abundance: -

CDR3nt: TGTGCCAGCAGCCCTCGGGACGGGGGAGAGGACACTGAAGCTTTCTTT
CDR3aa: CASSPRDGGEDTEAFF
j_gene: TRBJ1-1
d_gene: -
v_gene: TRBV7-9
abundance: -

CDR3nt: TGTGCCAGCAGCCAAGATCCCCGGACAGTCAATCAGCCCCAGCATTTT
CDR3aa: CASSQDPRTVNQPQHF
j_gene: TRBJ1-5
d_gene: -
v_gene: TRBV4-2
abundance: -

CDR3nt: TGTGCCAGCCGTGACGGGATGAATTCACCCCTCCACTTT
CDR3aa: CASRDGMNSPLHF
j_gene: TRBJ1-6
d_gene: -
v_gene: TRBV5-4
abundance: -

CDR3nt: TGTGCCAGCAGTGACCCGGGTGGCGAGCAGTACTTC
CDR3aa: CASSDPGGEQYF
j_gene: TRBJ2-7
d_gene: -
v_gene: TRBV6-1
abundance: -

CDR3nt: TGTGCCAGCAGCTCCGGGGTGAGTGAGCAGTTCTTC
CDR3aa: CASSSGVSEQFF
j_gene: TRBJ2-1
d_gene: -
v_gene: TRBV13
abundance: -

CDR3nt: TGTGCCAGTAGTATTAGACCAACTTTTGAAAAACTGTTTTTT
CDR3aa: CASSIRPTFEKLFF
j_gene: TRBJ1-4
d_gene: -
v_gene: TRBV19
abundance: -

CDR3nt: TGTGCCAGCAGCCAGGGTTCCATCTACGAGCAGTACTTC
CDR3aa: CASSQGSIYEQYF
j_gene: TRBJ2-7
d_gene: -
v_gene: TRBV12-3/TRBV12-4
abundance: few

CDR3nt: TGTGCCAGCAGCTGGGGGTCGGGGACCTACGAGCAGTACTTC
CDR3aa: CASSWGSGTYEQYF
j_gene: TRBJ2-7
d_gene: -
v_gene: TRBV5-6
abundance: -

CDR3nt: TGTGCCAGCAGCCATCCCGGGACAGGGGAACTAGCGGGGTCCTATACCGGGGAGCTGTTTTTT
CDR3aa: CASSHPGTGELAGSYTGELFF
j_gene: TRBJ2-2
d_gene: -
v_gene: TRBV4-2
abundance: -

CDR3nt: TGTGCCAGCAGTGACAGGGGCGACCTCTCTGGGGCCAACGTCCTGACTTTC
CDR3aa: CASSDRGDLSGANVLTF
j_gene: TRBJ2-6
d_gene: TRBD1
v_gene: TRBV27
abundance: -

CDR3nt: TGCGCCAGCAGTTCCCACAGGGGATACACCGGGGAGCTGTTTTTT
CDR3aa: CASSSHRGYTGELFF
j_gene: TRBJ2-2
d_gene: TRBD1
v_gene: TRBV5-1
abundance: -

CDR3nt: TGTGCCAGCAGATCCTCGGAGGGCGGCTCCTACGAGCAGTACTTC
CDR3aa: CASRSSEGGSYEQYF
j_gene: TRBJ2-7
d_gene: -
v_gene: TRBV13
abundance: -

CDR3nt: TGTGCCAGCACCTCAGGGACAGGGGGTTCCTACGAGCAGTACTTC
CDR3aa: CASTSGTGGSYEQYF
j_gene: TRBJ2-7
d_gene: TRBD1
v_gene: TRBV6-2/TRBV6-3
abundance: -

CDR3nt: TGTGCCAGCAGCCCGCCCCTGGGAGGGGGCGGCTACACCTTC
CDR3aa: CASSPPLGGGGYTF
j_gene: TRBJ1-2
d_gene: TRBD1
v_gene: TRBV7-9
abundance: -

CDR3nt: TGTGCCAGCAGCCTCTTTGTGGCGAATGAGCAGTTCTTC
CDR3aa: CASSLFVANEQFF
j_gene: TRBJ2-1
d_gene: -
v_gene: TRBV11-2
abundance: -

CDR3nt: TGTGCCAGCAGTGAATCGCTCCCCACAGATACGCAGTATTTT
CDR3aa: CASSESLPTDTQYF
j_gene: TRBJ2-3
d_gene: -
v_gene: TRBV25-1
abundance: -

CDR3nt: TGTGCCAGCAGTTACGGGGGCACCGGGGAGCTGTTTTTT
CDR3aa: CASSYGGTGELFF
j_gene: TRBJ2-2
d_gene: -
v_gene: TRBV28
abundance: -

CDR3nt: TGTGCCAGCAGCTCAGACCCTTCGGAGGAGCTGTTTTTT
CDR3aa: CASSSDPSEELFF
j_gene: TRBJ2-2
d_gene: -
v_gene: TRBV7-3
abundance: -

CDR3nt: TGTGCCAGCAGTGCTACTGTAGGGACAGGGTCAAACGAGCAGTACTTC
CDR3aa: CASSATVGTGSNEQYF
j_gene: TRBJ2-7
d_gene: TRBD1
v_gene: TRBV6-1
abundance: once

CDR3nt: TGTGCCAGCAGCTTGTCGGACAGGGGGCTAGATACGCAGTATTTT
CDR3aa: CASSLSDRGLDTQYF
j_gene: TRBJ2-3
d_gene: TRBD1
v_gene: TRBV5-4
abundance: -

CDR3nt: TGTGCCAGCAGCCGAGAGGAAGGGATTGAAAAACTGTTTTTT
CDR3aa: CASSREEGIEKLFF
j_gene: TRBJ1-4
d_gene: -
v_gene: TRBV3-1
abundance: -

CDR3nt: TGTGCCAGCAGCTTGTTACTAGCGGGGGACTACAATGAGCAGTTCTTC
CDR3aa: CASSLLLAGDYNEQFF
j_gene: TRBJ2-1
d_gene: TRBD2
v_gene: TRBV5-6
abundance: -

CDR3nt: TGTGCCAGCAGCCAAGATCAGGGTTACAATGAGCAGTTCTTC
CDR3aa: CASSQDQGYNEQFF
j_gene: TRBJ2-1
d_gene: -
v_gene: TRBV4-2
abundance: -

CDR3nt: TGTGCCAGCAGCTTAGCGAGGGACAGAGGTTCGGAGACCCAGTACTTC
CDR3aa: CASSLARDRGSETQYF
j_gene: TRBJ2-5
d_gene: TRBD1
v_gene: TRBV7-9
abundance: once

CDR3nt: TGTGCCAGCAGCGTAGGGCCGGGACAGGGTGACACCGGGGAGCTGTTTTTT
CDR3aa: CASSVGPGQGDTGELFF
j_gene: TRBJ2-2
d_gene: TRBD1
v_gene: TRBV9
abundance: -